Each of the 18 T cell receptor beta chains below was sequenced from the same sample in a study of lung T cells in sarcoidosis with Löfgren's syndrome (dated by TCRdb to about 2017). Sequencing used an Illumina MiSeq. In TCRdb, the public reads were trimmed at Q25 with fastp and aligned with MiXCR, with productive beta chains retained. Rows are unified per CDR3 protein, each entry keeping the most common DNA and genes. This sample lists some 19,000 distinct CDR3 sequences; 21% were detected once. The top ten clones comprise around 0.74% of the sample. The sequenced material came from CD4+ T cells from bronchoalveolar lavage. The source is a human donor with sarcoidosis (Löfgren's syndrome or another form), or a control subject (not recorded which).

This clonotype was detected once. A much larger clone lies a single base off, so this may be a read error. The chain recombines TRBV7-2 with TRBJ2-3; 15 positions match TRBD2. The CDR3 is 16 residues long. Germline CDR1 and CDR2: SGHTA and FQGNSA. J lost 5 bases, V lost 8 bases, and 8 bases had no gene match. DNA for the CDR3: TGTGCCAGCTCCAGATCGGGACTAGCGGGAGGAGATACGCAGTATTTT. It codes for CASSRSGLAGGDTQYF.

This clonotype was counted between two and nine times. J is TRBJ1-2 and V is TRBV30; D not resolved. V was trimmed by 4 bases and J by 9 bases, leaving 12 bases between them. This CDR3 is 11 amino acids long. Germline V gene sequence: CDR1 GTSNPN, CDR2 SVGIG (reference sequence). The CDR3 nucleotides read TGTGCCTGGACCGGACCTCTAAGCTACACCTTC. It specifies CAWTGPLSYTF.

This clonotype appeared many times. The V call is TRBV4-2, the J call TRBJ1-5; the D gene is possibly TRBD1 (6 bases). The CDR3 covers 16 residues. Looked up from germline, CDR1 is LGHNA and CDR2 is YNFKEQ. V lost 1 base and J lost 3, with 13 bases in between. CDR3 in DNA: TGTGCCAGCAGCCAAGGCGCGGGGGGCCACAATCAGCCCCAGCATTTT. Protein: CASSQGAGGHNQPQHF.

This clonotype turned up a few times. This sequence joins TRBV9 and TRBJ2-3; D is perhaps TRBD2 (5 bases). The germline V gene has CDR1 SGDLS and CDR2 YYNGEE. The germline V and J ends were trimmed by 0 bases and 4 bases, with 9 bases remaining between them. The CDR3 runs to 14 residues. The CDR3 nucleotides are TGTGCCAGCAGCGTAGTTGGGAGAGCAGATACGCAGTATTTT. Its protein is CASSVVGRADTQYF. Full variable domain (missing parts from reference TRBV9 and TRBJ2-3): DSGVTQTPKHLITATGQRVTLRCSPRSGDLSVYWYQQSLDQGLQFLIQYYNGEERAKGNILERFSAQQFPDLHSELNLSSLELGDSALYFCASSVVGRADTQYFGPGTRLTVL.

This clonotype is medium-sized in the sample. At one boundary the junction diverges from the germline segment, which might be a read error. The chain couples TRBV7-2 to TRBJ2-7, with D unresolved. Germline lookup yields CDR1 SGHTA and CDR2 FQGNSA. There are 12 residues in the CDR3. The CDR3 DNA follows: TGTGCCAGCAGTTTAGATGTCCTCGAGCAGTACTTC. It is translated as CASSLDVLEQYF.

This clonotype is deemed medium-sized (0.01 to 0.1%). V gene TRBV27 combines with J gene TRBJ2-7; 8 bases match TRBD1. Germline trimming cut 2 bases from V and 3 bases from J; bases unmatched to any gene: 3. CDR1 and CDR2 (germline): MNHEY, SMNVEV (reference sequence). The CDR3 sequence is 14 residues long. CDR3 region: CASSLAGTGYEQYF. CDR3 nucleotide sequence: TGTGCCAGCAGTTTAGCAGGGACAGGCTACGAGCAGTACTTC.

Many counts were recorded for this clonotype. The chain uses TRBV18 and TRBJ1-5; 7 bases are shared with TRBD1. The CDR3 spans 15 residues. The germline V gene has CDR1 KGHSH and CDR2 LQKENI. V lost 5 bases to trimming and J lost 0 bases; unmatched junction nucleotides: 4. The CDR3 loop is CASSSGTASNQPQHF. CDR3 DNA sequence: TGTGCCAGCTCATCCGGGACAGCTAGCAATCAGCCCCAGCATTTT. Complete variable domain (other parts from reference TRBV18 and TRBJ1-5): NAGVMQNPRHLVRRRGQEARLRCSPMKGHSHVYWYRQLPEEGLKFMVYLQKENIIDESGMPKERFSAEFPKEGPSILRIQQVVRGDSAAYFCASSSGTASNQPQHFGDGTRLSIL.

This clonotype was detected many times. J is TRBJ1-5 and V is TRBV3-1; tentative D call: TRBD1 (5 bases). The length of the CDR3 is 14 residues. The germline V and J ends were trimmed by 1 base and 7 bases, with 11 bases remaining between them. CDR1 is LGHDT, CDR2 YNNKEL, per germline (reference sequence). CDR3 coding DNA: TGTGCCAGCAGCCAAGCGGGGGGAGGACAGCCCCAGCATTTT. As protein: CASSQAGGGQPQHF.

This clonotype was seen a handful of times. The gene calls are TRBV4-2 and TRBJ2-5, with D tentatively TRBD2 (6 bases). V was shortened by 1 base and J by 7 bases, with 13 bases between the two germline ends. The CDR3 has 14 residues. Germline CDR1 and CDR2: LGHNA and YNFKEQ. The CDR3 DNA sequence: TGTGCCAGCAGCCAAGTGGAGGGGCGAGGGACCCAGTACTTC. Its protein product is CASSQVEGRGTQYF.

There are many counts of this clonotype. V gene TRBV18 combines with J gene TRBJ2-1; D is ambiguous. The V gene lost 1 base and the J gene lost 4 bases, with 14 bases spanning the gap. From germline, CDR1 is KGHSH and CDR2 LQKENI. The CDR3 extends over 16 amino acids. Here the CDR3 DNA reads TGTGCCAGCTCACCACTTCCAGTCTCTAGGTACAATGAGCAGTTCTTC. Its translation: CASSPLPVSRYNEQFF.

The V and J genes are TRBV10-3 and TRBJ2-2, with TRBD2 as a possible D gene (7 bases). Germline CDR1 is ENHRY and CDR2 is SYGVKD. Trimming shortened V by 6 bases and J by 3 bases, and 11 bases separated the two germline ends. This CDR3 is 14 amino acids long. The CDR3 DNA follows: TGTGCCATCAGCGGGGGGCTCGACACCGGGGAGCTGTTTTTT. Protein: CAISGGLDTGELFF.

This clonotype has a handful of counts. The V and J genes are TRBV10-3 and TRBJ1-1; D is uncertain. Looked up from germline, CDR1 is ENHRY and CDR2 is SYGVKD. V was trimmed by 4 bases and J by 5 bases, leaving 11 bases between them. The CDR3 has 13 amino acids. For the CDR3, the DNA is TGTGCCATCAGTGGCCGCTCTACGACTGAAGCTTTCTTT. The encoded protein is CAISGRSTTEAFF.

The rearrangement links TRBV28 to TRBJ1-6; D ambiguous. The V end was cut by 5 bases, the J end by 11 bases, with 10 bases between. This CDR3 contains 12 residues. Germline V gives CDR1 MDHEN, CDR2 SYDVKM. The CDR3 DNA follows: TGTGCCAGCAGTCTCATATATCCACCCCTCCACTTT. This sequence encodes CASSLIYPPLHF.

This clonotype is deemed medium-sized. The chain couples TRBV20-1 to TRBJ2-1; D gene ambiguous. The CDR3 is made up of 10 amino acids. Germline CDR1 reads DFQATT; CDR2 reads SNEGSKA (reference sequence). V dropped 6 bases and J dropped 3 bases, with 3 bases sitting between them. DNA of the CDR3: TGCAGTGCGTACTACAATGAGCAGTTCTTC. This codes for CSAYYNEQFF.

Many counts were recorded for this clonotype. This sequence joins TRBV19 and TRBJ1-1, with D tentatively TRBD1 (5 bases). CDR1 LNHDA and CDR2 SQIVND come from the germline V gene (reference sequence). The CDR3 covers 13 residues. Trimming pared 2 bases from V and 6 bases from J, leaving 10 bases between. CDR3 bases: TGTGCCAGTAGTATAAGCAGGGCCTCTGAAGCTTTCTTT. Translated, it gives CASSISRASEAFF.

This clonotype is labeled medium-sized. V gene TRBV28 combines with J gene TRBJ2-1; 7 nucleotides align to TRBD1. V lost 7 bases and J lost 4; bases outside the gene matches: 13. The CDR3 is made up of 16 amino acids. CDR1 and CDR2 from the germline V gene are MDHEN and SYDVKM. The CDR3 protein is CASTNRGAAQYNEQFF. The CDR3 coding sequence is TGTGCCAGCACCAACAGGGGAGCGGCACAATACAATGAGCAGTTCTTC.

This clonotype was detected ten times or more. This chain uses TRBV7-2 with TRBJ1-2; maybe TRBD1 (6 bases). This CDR3 comprises 15 residues. From germline, CDR1 is SGHTA and CDR2 FQGNSA. Trimming removed 5 bases at V and 4 bases at J, with 17 bases between. CDR3 sequence: CASSPETGNSYGYTF. CDR3 in DNA: TGTGCCAGCAGCCCAGAGACAGGCAACAGCTATGGCTACACCTTC.

This clonotype was found many times. The chain couples TRBV7-9 to TRBJ1-2; 9 bases are shared with TRBD1. Germline trimming cut 2 bases from V and 8 bases from J; bases unmatched to any gene: 6. The CDR3 consists of 14 residues. Germline assignment: CDR1 SEHNR and CDR2 FQNEAQ (reference sequence). CDR3 coding DNA: TGTGCCAGCAGCTTACTGGGACAGGGAAGCGGCTACACCTTC. Translating gives CASSLLGQGSGYTF.